This paragraph reports one T cell receptor beta chain. The antigen remains undetermined. The record originates from a study of T cell responses to AZD1222 COVID-19 vaccine. Study findings and constraints: Unmutated variant regions are reportedly the target of nearly half of TCRs that are spike-specific. All repertoire sampling was performed exclusively after the peak T cell response.

This CDR3 has 16 amino acids. Trimming left V 7 bases short and J 7 bases short, with 22 bases between. Germline V gene sequence: CDR1 LNHDA, CDR2 SQIVND (reference sequence). TCRdb's table, derived via immunoSEQ multiplex PCR, lists solely in-frame clones and lacks some. The sample includes under 130,000 clones, 91% of them seen just once. The TCR comes from an adult in good health. V is TRBV19 and J is TRBJ1-4, with D possibly matching TRBD1 (5 bases). This specimen consisted of peripheral blood, obtained on day 0 of AZD1222 vaccination. DNA of the CDR3: TGTGCCAGTACCCCGGGGAGGGGAATCAGAGGTGAAAAACTGTTTTTT. This translates into CASTPGRGIRGEKLFF. The whole variable domain, remainder taken from reference TRBV19 and TRBJ1-4, is DGGITQSPKYLFRKEGQNVTLSCEQNLNHDAMYWYRQDPGQGLRLIYYSQIVNDFQKGDIAEGYSVSREKKESFPLTVTSAQKNPTAFYLCASTPGRGIRGEKLFFGSGTQLSVL.